The clone carrying this T cell receptor beta chain came up many times. Its antigen is not identified. The sample has other DNA sequences that encode this CDR3 too. The data derive from a study of shared clonotypes between healthy human individuals. The CDR3 loop spans 13 amino acids. Germline loops: CDR1 MDHEN, CDR2 SYDVKM. V was clipped by 6 bases and J by 9 bases, with 15 bases between them. Study conclusions and caveats: Clonotype sharing among donors was expected to depend on sequencing depth.

The protocol was immunoSEQ multiplex PCR, while the TCRdb copy is restricted to in-frame clones and leaves out a portion. Here the sample spans some 500,000 clones, around 80% being singletons. Sample: PBMCs. The source of this sequence is a woman between 40 and 55 years old in good health. Some clones in this sample may be carry-over from other donors' samples. V usage is TRBV28 and J usage is TRBJ1-5, with D maybe TRBD1 (5 bases). The CDR3 here is CASSVWGPWPQHF. CDR3 nucleotide sequence: TGTGCCAGCAGCGTCTGGGGACCGTGGCCCCAGCATTTT. The whole variable domain, remainder taken from reference TRBV28 and TRBJ1-5, is DVKVTQSSRYLVKRTGEKVFLECVQDMDHENMFWYRQDPGLGLRLIYFSYDVKMKEKGDIPEGYSVSREKKERFSLILESASTNQTSMYLCASSVWGPWPQHFGDGTRLSIL.